The entry that follows covers one T cell receptor (beta chain) sequence. The antigen remains undetermined. TCR beta libraries were prepared from cDNA with unique molecular identifiers. TCRdb reprocessed the PCR reads with MiXCR, giving one entry per CDR3 protein. The sample has some 370,000 distinct CDR3 sequences, approximately 33% seen once; the top ten hold about an eighth. The CDR3 has 15 amino acids. After removal of 4 bases from V and 8 bases from J, the junction contained 13 bases not matched to a gene. Per the germline V gene, CDR1 is DFQATT and CDR2 is SNEGSKA (reference sequence). The data belong to a study of post-analysis software for immune sequencing data. Study conclusions and caveats: Significantly decreased normalized Chao1 diversity was recorded for multiple sclerosis patients relative to controls. A handful of TRBV segments were more frequent in patients than controls; TRBV5-6, TRBV5-1 and TRBV20-1 belonged to this group.

The specimen sequenced was blood. V is TRBV20-1 and J is TRBJ2-1; 8 positions agree with TRBD2. This sequence was found in a girl aged 5-17 years with multiple sclerosis. CDR3 amino acids: CSATLAGRLGDEQFF. CDR3 nucleotides: TGCAGTGCTACCTTAGCGGGGAGGCTTGGTGATGAGCAGTTCTTC.